The clone carrying this T cell receptor beta chain was detected only a few times. Antigen unknown. TCRdb independently ran MiXCR on the 5' RACE reads; one entry per CDR3 protein. Counted here are roughly 82,000 distinct CDR3 sequences, about a sixth occurring once; the ten biggest clones make up about 6.5%. These data belong to a study of human T cells and chemical hapten exposure. V shed 0 bases, J shed 5 bases, and the junction held 8 bases outside the gene matches. This CDR3 is 16 amino acids long. Germline V lookup: CDR1 DFQATT, CDR2 SNEGSKA (reference sequence). The study, taken as a whole, reports: Sensitizing to DPC left TCRs with a frequency above 1 in 1000 unaltered.

Total RNA was isolated from unfractionated whole blood. The chain joins TRBV20-1 to TRBJ1-1; 11 nucleotides line up with TRBD1. The sequence was collected from a female donor in good health. The DNA of the CDR3 is TGCAGTGCTAGAGAGTTAGGGACAGGGGGGGAGACTGAAGCTTTCTTT. It specifies CSARELGTGGETEAFF.